This T cell receptor beta chain was documented in a study of regulatory T cells in long-lasting Graves disease. Construction of the TCR beta libraries employed iRepertoire HTBI primers in conjunction with Arm-PCR of CDR3 regions. TCRdb reprocessed the multiplex PCR reads with MiXCR, giving one entry per CDR3 protein. Here the sample spans approximately 380,000 distinct CDR3 sequences, around 21% being singletons. Time point here: persistent/refractory GD, antithyroid drugs over 5 years with positive TRAb. PBMC-extracted RNA yielded the TCR library. The ends were cut back, 3 bases at V and 5 bases at J, with 15 bases in the middle. The CDR3 contains 15 residues. CDR1 and CDR2 from the germline V gene are LNHDA and SQIVND (reference sequence).

V usage is TRBV19 and J usage is TRBJ2-3; D perhaps matches TRBD1 (5 bases). The source material was peripheral blood mononuclear cells (PBMCs), sampled when the disease was refractory, from a patient treated with antithyroid drugs. This sequence was found in a female donor with Graves disease. The CDR3 bases are TGTGCCAGTAGTATGGGGCAGGCCTCCAAAGATACGCAGTATTTT. It specifies CASSMGQASKDTQYF. Full variable domain (outside the CDR3, taken from reference TRBV19 and TRBJ2-3): DGGITQSPKYLFRKEGQNVTLSCEQNLNHDAMYWYRQDPGQGLRLIYYSQIVNDFQKGDIAEGYSVSREKKESFPLTVTSAQKNPTAFYLCASSMGQASKDTQYFGPGTRLTVL.